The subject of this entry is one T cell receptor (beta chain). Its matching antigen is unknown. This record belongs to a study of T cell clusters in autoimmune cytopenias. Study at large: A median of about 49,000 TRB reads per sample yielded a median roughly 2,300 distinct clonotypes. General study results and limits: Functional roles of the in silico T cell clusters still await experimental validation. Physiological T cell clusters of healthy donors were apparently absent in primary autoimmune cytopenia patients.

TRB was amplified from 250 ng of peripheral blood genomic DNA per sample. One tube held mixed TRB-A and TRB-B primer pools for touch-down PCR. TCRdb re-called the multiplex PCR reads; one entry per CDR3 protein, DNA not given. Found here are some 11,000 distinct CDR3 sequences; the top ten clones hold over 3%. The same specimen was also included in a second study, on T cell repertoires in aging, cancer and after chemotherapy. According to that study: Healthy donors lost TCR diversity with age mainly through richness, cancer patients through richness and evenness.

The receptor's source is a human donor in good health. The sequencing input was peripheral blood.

CDR3 in amino acids: CASSSQNTEAFF. The chain has TRBV11-2 and TRBJ1-1. CDR3 length equals 12 residues. Germline CDR1 reads SGHAT; CDR2 reads FQNNGV.